These 16 T cell receptor beta chains originate from one sample sequenced in a study of cytomegalovirus exposure and HLA in healthy donors. Primers for the PCR totalled 60 Vbeta and 13 Jbeta. Assay used: immunoSEQ multiplex PCR; TCRdb lists only in-frame clones, some missing. This table holds 200,000 to 250,000 clones, approximately 81% found once. Sequencing was carried out using PBMCs. The receptors here all came from an older woman in good health and CMV-seropositive.

The chain links TRBV5-1 to TRBJ1-5; 7 bases line up with TRBD1. Per the germline V gene, CDR1 is SGHRS and CDR2 is YFSETQ. V gave up 4 bases and J gave up 5 bases; unmatched junction bases: 6. The CDR3 sequence is 14 residues long. The CDR3 coding sequence is TGCGCCAGCAGCACCGGGACAGCAGATCAGCCCCAGCATTTT. This translates into CASSTGTADQPQHF.

This rearrangement joins TRBV19 to TRBJ1-2; D might be TRBD1 (6 bases). This CDR3 spans 14 amino acids. Germline CDR1 reads LNHDA; CDR2 reads SQIVND (reference sequence). V lost 6 bases to trimming and J lost 7 bases, with 18 bases between them. CDR3 protein: CASSPLRGGGGYTF. In DNA form, the CDR3 reads TGTGCCAGTAGCCCACTGCGGGGGGGCGGTGGCTACACCTTC.

This clone turned up a few times. The rearrangement links TRBV28 to TRBJ1-2; D is possibly TRBD1 (5 bases). The CDR3 has 13 residues. The germline V gene encodes CDR1 MDHEN and CDR2 SYDVKM. The V gene lost 5 bases and the J gene lost 2 bases, with 9 bases spanning the gap. CDR3 DNA: TGTGCCAGCAGTACATGGGGCAACTATGGCTACACCTTC. Its translation is CASSTWGNYGYTF.

The chain combines TRBV7-3 with TRBJ2-2; the D gene is possibly TRBD1 (5 bases). The V end was cut by 4 bases, the J end by 2 bases, with 11 bases between. Germline V lookup: CDR1 SGHTA, CDR2 FQGTGA. CDR3 length equals 15 residues. This CDR3 is CASSWGHFNTGELFF. The DNA for the CDR3 is TGTGCCAGCAGCTGGGGCCATTTTAACACCGGGGAGCTGTTTTTT.

The CDR3 region has the DNA TGCGCCAGCAGCCAAGGTTTCGGCAGGGGGTACGAGCAGTACTTC. Its protein is CASSQGFGRGYEQYF. The chain has TRBV4-1 and TRBJ2-5; the match to TRBD1 covers 7 bases. The DNA end is a closer match to TRBJ2-7, so the J assignment may be wrong. The germline gives CDR1 MGHRA, CDR2 YSYEKL. The CDR3 extends over 15 amino acids.

The V gene is TRBV9, the J gene TRBJ1-5; D is uncertain. This CDR3 region has 13 residues. V lost 3 bases and J lost 4, with 8 bases in between. CDR1 SGDLS and CDR2 YYNGEE come from the germline V gene. The CDR3 DNA reads TGTGCCAGCAGCGGAGGGTATAATCAGCCCCAGCATTTT. The encoded protein is CASSGGYNQPQHF.

V is TRBV5-1 and J is TRBJ2-5; 12 bases map to TRBD2. The tail of the sequence fits TRBJ2-7 better, so the J call may be wrong. The CDR3 contains 15 residues. Germline CDR1 reads SGHRS; CDR2 reads YFSETQ. The CDR3 loop is CASRETSGSNYEQYF. The CDR3 bases are TGCGCCAGCAGGGAGACTAGCGGGAGTAACTACGAGCAGTACTTC.

In this sample, this clone turned up once. The chain links TRBV28 to TRBJ1-2; D call uncertain. The ends were cut back, 3 bases at V and 7 bases at J, with 15 bases in the middle. Germline CDR1 is MDHEN and CDR2 is SYDVKM. This CDR3 contains 14 residues. The CDR3 loop reads CASSFRWRERGYTF. Here the CDR3 DNA reads TGTGCCAGCAGTTTTAGGTGGCGGGAGCGTGGCTACACCTTC.

J is TRBJ2-7 and V is TRBV5-4; TRBD1 is a possible D gene (6 bases). The CDR3 covers 14 residues. Looked up from germline, CDR1 is SGHNT and CDR2 is YYREEE (reference sequence). V lost 10 bases, J lost 3 bases, and 20 bases lay in between. CDR3 nucleotides: TGTGCCCGCCTCCGGGACACCCGAGTCTACGAGCAGTACTTC. Translating it yields CARLRDTRVYEQYF.

This chain connects TRBV6-5 to TRBJ1-2; D gene ambiguous. Deletions cut 4 bases from V and 4 bases from J, with 10 bases between. This CDR3 contains 13 residues. The germline V gene has CDR1 MNHEY and CDR2 SVGAGI. The CDR3 is CASSLLSGYGYTF. CDR3 DNA sequence: TGTGCCAGCAGTTTACTGTCGGGCTATGGCTACACCTTC.

The chain combines TRBV12-5 with TRBJ1-2, with 8 positions matching TRBD1. The CDR3 runs 15 residues. CDR1 is LGHNT, CDR2 FRNRAP, per germline. V shed 1 base and J 4 bases; nucleotides not matched to a gene: 5. CDR3 in amino acids: CASGLAPGTGYGYTF. CDR3 nucleotides: TGTGCTAGTGGTTTGGCCCCCGGGACAGGCTATGGCTACACCTTC.

This chain links TRBV5-1 with TRBJ1-1; D may be TRBD1 (6 bases). CDR1 SGHRS and CDR2 YFSETQ come from the germline V gene. The CDR3 runs to 17 residues. V lost 4 bases and J 1 base, leaving 20 bases between the germline ends. CDR3 residues: CASSLGGAVVPNTEAFF. CDR3 bases: TGCGCCAGCAGCCTAGGGGGGGCCGTCGTACCGAACACTGAAGCTTTCTTT.

This sequence joins TRBV7-6 and TRBJ2-7; 9 nucleotides align to TRBD1. The CDR3 is 15 residues long. Germline V gene data show CDR1 as SGHVS and CDR2 as FNYEAQ. Germline trimming cut 5 bases from V and 7 bases from J; bases unmatched to any gene: 12. In DNA form, the CDR3 reads TGTGCCAGCAGCGCTTGGGGGACAGGGTCGGAAGAGCAGTACTTC. This translates into CASSAWGTGSEEQYF. Together with reference TRBV7-6 and TRBJ2-7, the CDR3 gives the full variable domain: GAGVSQSPRYKVTKRGQDVALRCDPISGHVSLYWYRQALGQGPEFLTYFNYEAQQDKSGLPNDRFSAERPEGSISTLTIQRTEQRDSAMYRCASSAWGTGSEEQYFGPGTRLTVT.

The chain is built from TRBV27 and TRBJ2-2; 10 positions match TRBD2. After removal of 4 bases from V and 1 base from J, the junction contained 0 bases not matched to a gene. This CDR3 contains 15 residues. The germline gives CDR1 MNHEY, CDR2 SMNVEV (reference sequence). Written as DNA, the CDR3 is TGTGCCAGCAGTTGGACTAGCGGGAACACCGGGGAGCTGTTTTTT. It codes for CASSWTSGNTGELFF.

The chain uses TRBV9 and TRBJ1-1; D is possibly TRBD1 (6 bases). The CDR3 consists of 14 residues. Germline V gene data show CDR1 as SGDLS and CDR2 as YYNGEE. V was cut by 1 base and J by 0 bases, with 7 bases left in between. The CDR3 DNA sequence: TGTGCCAGCAGCGTAACAGGGCTGAACACTGAAGCTTTCTTT. Its protein is CASSVTGLNTEAFF.

The V and J genes are TRBV7-2 and TRBJ2-7, with 10 bases aligning to TRBD1. Germline V CDR1 and CDR2: SGHTA, FQGNSA. V gave up 3 bases and J gave up 6 bases; unmatched junction bases: 11. The CDR3 contains 16 residues. The CDR3 nucleotides are TGTGCCAGCAGCTTTGACAGGGACAGGGGAAGGGGCGAGCAGTACTTC. The encoded protein is CASSFDRDRGRGEQYF.